These T cell receptor beta chains were read from a single sample in a study of CD8 T cells in Susac syndrome. TCRdb used MiXCR to reprocess the immunoSEQ multiplex PCR reads, holding one entry per CDR3 protein. The data contain roughly 120,000 distinct CDR3 sequences, around 94% of them seen just once; the ten biggest clones take up 0.093%. The sequenced material came from CD4+ T cells from PBMCs. Every receptor here comes from a human donor with multiple sclerosis. Each CDR3 is given with its conserved first and last residue. A D gene is named only where the DNA matches it firmly. Clone size is not always given. Where it is, it says once, few, many or a class for expanded clones.

clone_size	v_call	d_call	cdr3_length	j_call	cdr3_nt	cdr3_aa
NA	TRBV6-1	NA	12	TRBJ1-2	TGTGCCAGCAGTGAACTTGTGTTTGGCTACACCTTC	CASSELVFGYTF
NA	TRBV5-1	NA	14	TRBJ2-6	TGCGCCAGCGATCCGGACGGTGGGGCCAACGTCCTGACTTTC	CASDPDGGANVLTF
NA	TRBV3-1	TRBD1	16	TRBJ1-2	TGTGCCAGCAGCCAAGATGAGGCAGGGGGCGACTATGGCTACACCTTC	CASSQDEAGGDYGYTF
NA	TRBV15	NA	15	TRBJ1-5	TGTGCCACCAGCAGAGCCCTTTTCGGCAATCAGCCCCAGCATTTT	CATSRALFGNQPQHF
NA	TRBV7-2	TRBD2	17	TRBJ2-1	TGTGCCAGCAGCTTTAGACGCGGGGGGCCGCGCTACAATGAGCAGTTCTTC	CASSFRRGGPRYNEQFF
NA	TRBV5-1	TRBD1	17	TRBJ2-1	TGCGCCAGCAGCTTGGCCGTCGGGACAGGGGATTACAATGAGCAGTTCTTC	CASSLAVGTGDYNEQFF
NA	TRBV29-1	NA	13	TRBJ2-6	TGCAGCGCCGCCTTGGCAGGGGCCAACGTCCTGACTTTC	CSAALAGANVLTF
NA	TRBV2	NA	13	TRBJ1-1	TGTGCCAGCAGTGTTGCAGGGGCCACTGAAGCTTTCTTT	CASSVAGATEAFF
NA	TRBV29-1	NA	12	TRBJ2-3	TGCAGCGTTGAAGGGGTCACAGATACGCAGTATTTT	CSVEGVTDTQYF
NA	TRBV20-1	NA	14	TRBJ1-1	TGCAGTGCTAGAGCGGCAGGAATGAACACTGAAGCTTTCTTT	CSARAAGMNTEAFF
NA	TRBV6-5	NA	15	TRBJ1-6	TGTGCCAGCAGGGACGGGACCTCCTATAATTCACCCCTCCACTTT	CASRDGTSYNSPLHF
NA	TRBV19	NA	17	TRBJ1-1	TGTGCCAGTAGTATATCCACGCGACGAATGGGGAACACTGAAGCTTTCTTT	CASSISTRRMGNTEAFF
NA	TRBV7-9	NA	15	TRBJ1-6	TGTGCCAGCAGCTTAGCCACACGGTATAATTCACCCCTCCACTTT	CASSLATRYNSPLHF
NA	TRBV7-2	TRBD1	13	TRBJ1-1	TGTGCCAGCAGCCGACAGGGGAACACTGAAGCTTCCTTT	CASSRQGNTEASF
NA	TRBV14	NA	13	TRBJ1-5	TGTGCCAGCAGCCAATCAGGCCAGCAGCCCCAGCATTTT	CASSQSGQQPQHF
NA	TRBV12-3/TRBV12-4	NA	12	TRBJ1-1	TGTGCCAGCAGGATTTACAGGTCCGAAGCTTTCTTT	CASRIYRSEAFF
NA	TRBV18	TRBD1	16	TRBJ1-4	TGTGCCAGCTCACCCAACCCGACAGGGAGTAATGAAAAACTGTTTTTT	CASSPNPTGSNEKLFF
NA	TRBV3-1	NA	14	TRBJ1-6	TGTGCCAGCAGCTCGACGCAGGGGAATTCACCCCTCCACTTT	CASSSTQGNSPLHF
once	TRBV20-1	TRBD1	14	TRBJ2-3	TGCAGTGCTAGAGGAGACAGGGCAACAGATACGCAGTATTTT	CSARGDRATDTQYF
once	TRBV6-5	TRBD2	17	TRBJ2-2	TGTGCCAGCAGTTACGGGGAAGCGGGGGGCAACACCGGGGAGCTGTTTTTT	CASSYGEAGGNTGELFF
NA	TRBV9	TRBD1	14	TRBJ1-2	TGTGCCAGCAGCGCGGGACAGGTTACTTATGGCTACACCTTC	CASSAGQVTYGYTF
NA	TRBV20-1	NA	13	TRBJ1-3	TGCAGTGCTTACGACGGGCCTGGAAACACCATATATTTT	CSAYDGPGNTIYF
NA	TRBV25-1	NA	15	TRBJ1-5	TGTGCCAGCAGTGAGCGGGGGTGGAGCAATCAGCCCCAGCATTTT	CASSERGWSNQPQHF
NA	TRBV11-3	TRBD2	16	TRBJ2-1	TGTGCCAGCAGTCGAAGCGGGGGGCAGTCCTACAATGAGCAGTTCTTC	CASSRSGGQSYNEQFF
NA	TRBV3-1	NA	15	TRBJ2-3	TGTGCCAGCAGCCCCGTGCAGGACCCCACAGATACGCAGTATTTT	CASSPVQDPTDTQYF
NA	TRBV27	NA	15	TRBJ2-4	TGTGCCAGCAGTTTAAGGTGGGGGGCCCGAGGCATTCAGTACTTC	CASSLRWGARGIQYF
NA	TRBV10-3	NA	13	TRBJ2-1	TGTGCCATCAGTGGGGGGGACCACAATGAGCAGTTCTTC	CAISGGDHNEQFF
NA	TRBV4-3	NA	15	TRBJ2-3	TGCGCCAGCAGCCGCGGACAGCCCGCCACAGATACGCAGTATTTT	CASSRGQPATDTQYF
NA	TRBV20-1	NA	14	TRBJ1-5	TGCAGTGCCGCTGCAGGGGCCCCAGGGCAGCCCCAGCATTTT	CSAAAGAPGQPQHF
NA	TRBV4-1	TRBD2	14	TRBJ2-7	TGCGCCAGCAGCCCCCGGGAGGATTCCTACGAGCAGTACTTC	CASSPREDSYEQYF
once	TRBV12-3/TRBV12-4	NA	14	TRBJ1-1	TGTGCCAGCAGCACCTCAGGAGGCCCCCTTGAAGCTTTCTTT	CASSTSGGPLEAFF
NA	TRBV7-2	TRBD1	15	TRBJ2-1	TGTGCCAGCAGCTCGCCGGGACAGGGGTGGAATGAGCAGTTCTTC	CASSSPGQGWNEQFF
NA	TRBV14	NA	13	TRBJ2-3	TGTGCCAGCAGCCAAAGCTGGGGTAGTACGCAGTATTTT	CASSQSWGSTQYF
NA	TRBV18	NA	15	TRBJ1-5	TGTGCCAGCTCACCTCAGGAGACAGTCAATCAGCCCCAGCATTTT	CASSPQETVNQPQHF